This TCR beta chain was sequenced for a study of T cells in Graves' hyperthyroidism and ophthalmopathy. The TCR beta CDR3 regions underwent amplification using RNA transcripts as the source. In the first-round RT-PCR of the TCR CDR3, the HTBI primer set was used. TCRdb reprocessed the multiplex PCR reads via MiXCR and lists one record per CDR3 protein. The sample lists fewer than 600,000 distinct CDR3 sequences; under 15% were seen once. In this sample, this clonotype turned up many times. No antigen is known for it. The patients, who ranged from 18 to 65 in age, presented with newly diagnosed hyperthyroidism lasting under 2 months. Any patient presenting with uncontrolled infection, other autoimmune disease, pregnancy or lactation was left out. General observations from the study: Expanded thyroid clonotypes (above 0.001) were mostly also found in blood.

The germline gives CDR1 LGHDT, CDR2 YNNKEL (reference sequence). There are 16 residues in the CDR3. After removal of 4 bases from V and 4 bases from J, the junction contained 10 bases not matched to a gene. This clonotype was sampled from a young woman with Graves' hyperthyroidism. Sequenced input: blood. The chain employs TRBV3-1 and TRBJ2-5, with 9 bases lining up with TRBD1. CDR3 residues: CASSRTQGAMVETQYF. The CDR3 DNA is TGTGCCAGCAGCCGCACACAGGGGGCGATGGTAGAGACCCAGTACTTC.